This T cell receptor (beta chain) was sequenced for a study of tumor-infiltrating lymphocytes in oesophageal squamous cell carcinoma. There are 16 residues in the CDR3. J gave up 5 bases and V 5 bases, and 9 bases lay outside the gene matches. The germline CDR1 and CDR2 sequences are SEHNR and FQNEAQ (reference sequence). This clonotype was seen once. TCRdb re-derived calls from the PCR reads in MiXCR, one entry per CDR3 protein. The sample shows around 22,000 distinct CDR3 sequences, about 40% of them seen only once. This chain connects TRBV7-9 to TRBJ2-3; 11 bases fit TRBD2. The material sequenced was esophageal tumor tissue. This clonotype was sampled from a male donor with esophageal squamous cell carcinoma. CDR3 sequence reads: CASSLIAGGPGDTQYF. The CDR3 nucleotides are TGTGCCAGCAGCCTGATAGCGGGAGGGCCGGGAGATACGCAGTATTTT.